A selection of T cell receptor beta chains follows, all from one sample in a study of control samples from healthy donors and cancer patients. Measured with immunoSEQ multiplex PCR; TCRdb has only the in-frame clones, and not every one. This table holds about 83,000 clones, 90% to 95% found once. Material: blood. Every receptor here comes from a man aged 45-60 years in good health. CDR3s include the opening cysteine and the closing phenylalanine or tryptophan. The D gene is left open where the match is weak. Clone size, where shown, is once, few, many, or a class for clones that have expanded.

TRBJ1-5 | TRBD1 | TRBV2 | once | TGTGCCAGCAGTGCGGACAGGGGGCTAGGACAGCCCCAGCATTTT | CASSADRGLGQPQHF
TRBJ2-7 | . | TRBV4-3 | . | TGCGCCAGCAGCCAAGGAGGGAGCTCCTACGAGCAGTACTTC | CASSQGGSSYEQYF
TRBJ2-1 | TRBD2 | TRBV24-1 | . | TGTGCCACCAGTGACCGACTAGCGGGGGGGCTTATCCATTTCGGTGAGCAGTTCTTC | CATSDRLAGGLIHFGEQFF
TRBJ2-6 | . | TRBV6-5 | . | TGTGCCAGCAGTTATGACCGAAGTTTCTTGGCCAACGTCCTGACTTTC | CASSYDRSFLANVLTF
TRBJ1-4 | . | TRBV3-1/TRBV3-2 | . | TGTGCCAGCAGCCAACGAGGGACGGCTAATGAAAAACTGTTTTTT | CASSQRGTANEKLFF
TRBJ1-1 | . | TRBV30 | . | TGTGCCTGGAGCGCACAGACAGGCATGAACACTGAAGCTTTCTTT | CAWSAQTGMNTEAFF
TRBJ1-1 | . | TRBV10-3 | . | TGTGCCATCAGTGAGTCACAACGTCTATATAGCGCTGAAGCTTTCTTT | CAISESQRLYSAEAFF
TRBJ2-5 | . | TRBV29-1 | . | TGCAGCGCCCGACACTACCAAGAGACCCAGTACTTC | CSARHYQETQYF
TRBJ1-2 | . | TRBV12-3/TRBV12-4 | . | TGTGCCAGCAGTCCATCCCCTCTAAGAGGCTACACCTTC | CASSPSPLRGYTF
TRBJ2-4 | . | TRBV6-1 | . | TGTGCCAGCAGTGAAATAAGGCAGCCAACACGCTCCTTC | CASSEIRQPTRSF
TRBJ1-2 | . | TRBV9 | . | TGTGCCAGCAGCGTGAACAGGGACTATGGCTACACCTTC | CASSVNRDYGYTF
TRBJ1-1 | TRBD1 | TRBV5-6 | . | TGTGCCAGCAGCTACAGGGGGCCGAATGAAGCTTTCTTT | CASSYRGPNEAFF
TRBJ1-2 | TRBD1 | TRBV7-8 | . | TGTGCCAGCAGCTTAGTAAGTTGGCAGGGGGCGCGAGGCTATGGCTACACCTTC | CASSLVSWQGARGYGYTF
TRBJ1-3 | . | TRBV30 | once | TGTGCCTGGAGCGCCGCTATCAGGAGCTCTGGAAACACCATATATTTT | CAWSAAIRSSGNTIYF
TRBJ1-2 | . | TRBV5-4 | . | TGTGCCAGCAGCTCCAGATCCACTAACTATGGCTACACCTTC | CASSSRSTNYGYTF
TRBJ2-7 | . | TRBV7-2 | . | TGTGCCAGCAGCTTAGCGCTGGGGACCTACGAGCAGTACTTC | CASSLALGTYEQYF
TRBJ1-2 | . | TRBV7-2 | . | TGTGCCAGCAGCTACAATAATAACTATGGCTACACCTTC | CASSYNNNYGYTF
TRBJ2-1 | . | TRBV7-2 | . | TGTGCCAGCAGCCTTAGTAACCGCGATGAGCAGTTCTTC | CASSLSNRDEQFF
TRBJ2-1 | TRBD1 | TRBV11-2 | . | TGTGCCAGCAGCTTCCGTGAGGGACAGGGTAGCAATGAGCAGTTCTTC | CASSFREGQGSNEQFF
TRBJ2-5 | . | TRBV25-1 | . | TGTGCCAGCAGTGGGATCAGGTCCCAAGAGACCCAGTACTTC | CASSGIRSQETQYF
TRBJ2-1 | TRBD1 | TRBV9 | . | TGTGCCAGCAACCGACAGGGGGCTTTGAATGAGCAGTTCTTC | CASNRQGALNEQFF
TRBJ2-7 | TRBD2 | TRBV4-1 | . | TGCGCCAGCAGCCAAGGTATTACTAGCGGCTACGAGCAGTACTTC | CASSQGITSGYEQYF
TRBJ2-2 | TRBD2 | TRBV10-3 | . | TGTGCCATCAGTGGGGGACTAGCGGGCCTCCAGGGCGGGGAGCTGTTTTTT | CAISGGLAGLQGGELFF
TRBJ2-2 | . | TRBV30 | . | TGTGCCTGGACCCCCCTCACCGGGGAGCTGTTTTTT | CAWTPLTGELFF
TRBJ1-5 | TRBD1 | TRBV6-2/TRBV6-3 | . | TGTGCCAGCACCCCCCTATGGACAGGGGTAAGCAATCAGCCCCAGCATTTT | CASTPLWTGVSNQPQHF
TRBJ2-3 | . | TRBV7-9 | . | TGTGCCAGCAGCCTCCGCCGGACAGAGAGCACAGATACGCAGTATTTT | CASSLRRTESTDTQYF
TRBJ1-5 | . | TRBV24-1 | . | TGTGCCACCAGTGAGCAGCGGGGCGTAGGACCGGGTCAGCCCCAGCATTTT | CATSEQRGVGPGQPQHF
TRBJ1-2 | TRBD1 | TRBV5-1 | few | TGCGCCAGCAGAGGTACTCAGGGGGACTACACCTTC | CASRGTQGDYTF
TRBJ1-1 | . | TRBV5-6 | . | TGTGCCAGCAGCTTTTCCAGAAACACTGAAGCTTTCTTT | CASSFSRNTEAFF
TRBJ2-3 | . | TRBV27 | . | TGTGCCAGCAGGACAGTTGGAGGATATACGCAGTATTTT | CASRTVGGYTQYF
TRBJ1-1 | . | TRBV11-2 | . | TGTGCCAGCAGCTTAGATTTTGCGGCGAACACTGAAGCTTTCTTT | CASSLDFAANTEAFF
TRBJ1-4 | . | TRBV4-3 | . | TGCGCCAGCAGCCAAGTTGGGAACAGTGGGGATGAAAAACTGTTTTTT | CASSQVGNSGDEKLFF
TRBJ1-4 | . | TRBV7-9 | . | TGTGCCAGCAGCTCCGGGGCCGAAAAACTGTTTTTT | CASSSGAEKLFF
TRBJ1-1 | . | TRBV10-1 | . | TGCGCCAGCAGTGTGGGCTCCCACAGATGGGACACTGAAGCTTTCTTT | CASSVGSHRWDTEAFF
TRBJ1-4 | . | TRBV7-2 | . | TGTGCCAGCAGCTTAGGCGGATATGAAAAACTGTTTTTT | CASSLGGYEKLFF
TRBJ1-3 | . | TRBV5-6 | . | TGTGCCAGCAGAACCAGCCCCTCTGGAAACACCATATATTTT | CASRTSPSGNTIYF
TRBJ1-1 | . | TRBV7-9 | . | TGTGCCAGCAGCTTAGCACAGGGAACTAACACTGAAGCTTTCTTT | CASSLAQGTNTEAFF
TRBJ1-5 | . | TRBV19 | . | TGTGCCAGTAGTCCTCAGGCGGGCAATCAGCCCCAGCATTTT | CASSPQAGNQPQHF
TRBJ1-4 | . | TRBV7-9 | . | TGTGCCAGCAGCTTACCCCTCCCACAGGCTTATAATGAAAAACTGTTTTTT | CASSLPLPQAYNEKLFF
TRBJ2-7 | . | TRBV10-1 | . | TGCGCCAGCAGTGCGGGCAGGGCCGCCTCCTACGAGCAGTACTTC | CASSAGRAASYEQYF
TRBJ1-5 | . | TRBV25-1 | once | TGTGCCAGCAGCCCCCTGGGGGGCAACAATCAGCCCCAGCATTTT | CASSPLGGNNQPQHF
TRBJ1-6 | . | TRBV12-2 | . | TGTGCAAGTCGCGCTCCGCGAGGGGGCGACTCCTATAATTCACCCCTCCACTTT | CASRAPRGGDSYNSPLHF
TRBJ1-2 | . | TRBV27 | . | TGTGCCAGCAGTTTATCCCCGACAAGGGCTGCTGGCTACACCTTC | CASSLSPTRAAGYTF
TRBJ2-3 | . | TRBV2 | . | TGTGCCAGCAAGAGGGGCACCGATACGCAGTATTTT | CASKRGTDTQYF
TRBJ1-1 | . | TRBV23-1 | . | TGCGCCAGGCGAGGGAGGAACACTGAAGCTTTCTTT | CARRGRNTEAFF
TRBJ1-4 | TRBD1 | TRBV18 | . | TGTGCCAGCTCCCCGAGGGGGCCCCCAACTAATGAAAAACTGTTTTTT | CASSPRGPPTNEKLFF
TRBJ1-5 | . | TRBV19 | . | TGTGCCAGTAGTCGGAGTGGACCACGGGGCAATCAGCCCCAGCATTTT | CASSRSGPRGNQPQHF
TRBJ2-7 | . | TRBV19 | . | TGTGCCAGTAGTCCACAAGGAAAGTACGAGCAGTACTTC | CASSPQGKYEQYF
TRBJ1-1 | TRBD1 | TRBV11-2 | . | TGTGCCAGCAGCTCCCGAGGACAGGGACTGAACACTGAAGCTTTCTTT | CASSSRGQGLNTEAFF
TRBJ2-2 | . | TRBV6-5 | . | TGTGCCAGCAGAAGGGAAGGGGACACCGGGGAGCTGTTTTTT | CASRREGDTGELFF